Each of the 20 T cell receptor beta chains below was sequenced from the same sample in a study of PD-L1 blockade in urothelial cancer. This sample's time point: pretreatment peripheral blood. Clones were read by immunoSEQ multiplex PCR, and TCRdb kept only the in-frame ones, dropping some. The sample carries 70,000 to 95,000 clones, roughly 89% recorded once. The specimen was PBMCs, collected around atezolizumab (anti-PD-L1) treatment. The receptors derive from a man in his sixties with urothelial cancer.

The chain carries TRBV4-1 and TRBJ2-2; D not resolved. V was shortened by 0 bases and J by 2 bases, with 7 bases between the two germline ends. The CDR3 extends over 15 amino acids. Germline assignment: CDR1 MGHRA and CDR2 YSYEKL. CDR3 loop: CASSQDLLNTGELFF. In nucleotides, the CDR3 is TGCGCCAGCAGCCAAGATCTTTTAAACACCGGGGAGCTGTTTTTT.

The V and J genes are TRBV27 and TRBJ1-4; maybe TRBD1 (6 bases). CDR3 length equals 19 residues. Trimming took 5 bases from V and 0 from J, leaving 22 bases between them. Germline CDR1 MNHEY, CDR2 SMNVEV (reference sequence). In DNA form, the CDR3 reads TGTGCCAGCAGTCCTCGCCTAGGTGGGGGGGCCGCAACTAATGAAAAACTGTTTTTT. This sequence encodes CASSPRLGGGAATNEKLFF.

This clone was observed a single time. V is TRBV4-2 and J is TRBJ2-3, with D maybe TRBD1 (6 bases). Germline values: CDR1 LGHNA, CDR2 YNFKEQ. Trimming removed 0 bases from V and 0 bases from J, with 7 bases in between. This CDR3 is built from 15 residues. CDR3 protein: CASSQEQGSTDTQYF. DNA of the CDR3: TGTGCCAGCAGCCAAGAACAGGGTAGCACAGATACGCAGTATTTT.

The gene calls are TRBV2 and TRBJ2-3, with 11 nucleotides matching TRBD2. The CDR3 consists of 18 residues. Germline V gives CDR1 SNHLY, CDR2 FYNNEI. The V and J ends lost 2 bases and 1 base, in that order; junction bases with no gene match: 8. CDR3 bases: TGTGCCAGCAGTGAAACGTTAGCGGGGGGGCCGGGCACAGATACGCAGTATTTT. The encoded protein is CASSETLAGGPGTDTQYF.

The chain has TRBV5-1 and TRBJ1-2, with TRBD1 identical over 7 bases. With V trimmed by 4 bases and J by 6 bases, 3 bases remained unmatched. The CDR3 has 12 residues. CDR1 is SGHRS and CDR2 is YFSETQ in the germline V gene. The CDR3 nucleotides are TGCGCCAGCAGCAACGACAGGGATGGCTACACCTTC. Residues: CASSNDRDGYTF.

The chain combines TRBV10-1 with TRBJ2-1, with D perhaps TRBD1 (5 bases). Germline-derived CDR1 and CDR2 are WNHNN and SYGVQD (reference sequence). The length of the CDR3 is 14 residues. Trimming stripped 0 bases from V and 6 bases from J, with 9 bases between. The CDR3 coding sequence is TGCGCCAGCAGTGAGTCGGGCAGGGTCAATGAGCAGTTCTTC. This sequence encodes CASSESGRVNEQFF.

The chain is built from TRBV6-4 and TRBJ1-5, with D possibly TRBD1 on 6 matching bases. Per germline, CDR1 MRHNA and CDR2 SNTAGT. CDR3 length: 14 residues. V was pared by 6 bases and J by 9 bases, with 18 bases between. The CDR3 spells CASSLQGFTGPQHF. CDR3 DNA: TGTGCCAGCAGCCTACAGGGTTTTACAGGGCCCCAGCATTTT.

The chain has TRBV5-6 and TRBJ1-2, with D perhaps TRBD1 (5 bases). The CDR3 is 13 amino acids. Germline loops: CDR1 SGHDT, CDR2 YYEEEE. V was shortened by 4 bases and J by 4 bases, with 11 bases between the two germline ends. In nucleotides, the CDR3 is TGTGCCAGCAGCCCAGGGCGCGCCTATGGCTACACCTTC. Its protein is CASSPGRAYGYTF.

The chain combines TRBV14 with TRBJ2-4; 9 bases map to TRBD2. The CDR3 extends over 14 amino acids. Germline V CDR1 and CDR2: SGHDN, FVKESK. The junction had 2 bases not matched to a gene; V was cut back by 1 base and J by 7 bases. The CDR3 sequence is CASSQGLAVNIQYF. The CDR3 region has the DNA TGTGCCAGCAGCCAAGGACTAGCGGTTAACATTCAGTACTTC.

The rearrangement uses TRBV2 and TRBJ1-2, with 10 nucleotides matching TRBD1. Germline V gene lookup returns CDR1 SNHLY and CDR2 FYNNEI. Losses at the gene ends were 7 bases for V and 3 bases for J; bases not matched to a gene: 5. The CDR3 has 14 residues. This CDR3 reads CASTRDRGDYGYTF. Written as DNA, the CDR3 is TGTGCCAGCACCCGGGACAGGGGAGACTATGGCTACACCTTC.

The V and J genes are TRBV27 and TRBJ2-1, with TRBD2 matching over 13 bases. CDR1 is MNHEY and CDR2 is SMNVEV in the germline V gene (reference sequence). This CDR3 is built from 18 residues. With V trimmed by 2 bases and J by 3 bases, 7 bases remained unmatched. CDR3 in amino acids: CASSLTSGRALFYNEQFF. CDR3 coding DNA: TGTGCCAGCAGTTTAACTAGCGGGAGGGCCCTCTTCTACAATGAGCAGTTCTTC.

The chain recombines TRBV5-1 with TRBJ2-3, with a possible D match to TRBD1 (5 bases). The CDR3 is 15 residues long. Trimming shortened V by 5 bases and J by 5 bases, and 18 bases separated the two germline ends. Germline V gene lookup returns CDR1 SGHRS and CDR2 YFSETQ. The DNA for the CDR3 is TGCGCCAGCAGGGTAGGGGCCCACCCGGGAGATACGCAGTATTTT. The encoded protein is CASRVGAHPGDTQYF.

The chain combines TRBV5-1 with TRBJ1-4, with D perhaps TRBD1 (6 bases). The length of the CDR3 is 15 residues. V lost 2 bases and J 5 bases, leaving 13 bases between the germline ends. CDR1 is SGHRS, CDR2 YFSETQ, per germline. Written as DNA, the CDR3 is TGCGCCAGCAGCTTACAGGGATCGCCGAATGAAAAACTGTTTTTT. Translated: CASSLQGSPNEKLFF.

The J gene is TRBJ2-3, the V gene TRBV27; a weak D match, TRBD1 (5 bases). The CDR3 has 15 residues. Germline CDR1 reads MNHEY; CDR2 reads SMNVEV (reference sequence). V dropped 4 bases and J dropped 6 bases, with 17 bases sitting between them. CDR3 nucleotide sequence: TGTGCCAGCAGTTCCTCAGGGTCCCAAAGGGATACGCAGTATTTT. Protein product: CASSSSGSQRDTQYF.

This clone was detected only once. The V gene is TRBV14, the J gene TRBJ2-7, with 7 bases identical to TRBD1. Per the germline V gene, CDR1 is SGHDN and CDR2 is FVKESK. This CDR3 has 14 amino acids. V shed 4 bases and J 3 bases; nucleotides not matched to a gene: 6. The chain's CDR3 is CASSLRQGRYEQYF. Written as DNA, the CDR3 is TGTGCCAGCAGCCTGAGACAGGGCCGCTACGAGCAGTACTTC. Full variable domain (remainder filled in from reference TRBV14 and TRBJ2-7): EAGVTQFPSHSVIEKGQTVTLRCDPISGHDNLYWYRRVMGKEIKFLLHFVKESKQDESGMPNNRFLAERTGGTYSTLKVQPAELEDSGVYFCASSLRQGRYEQYFGPGTRLTVT.

V is TRBV28 and J is TRBJ2-7, with 11 bases identical to TRBD2. Germline CDR1 reads MDHEN; CDR2 reads SYDVKM. The CDR3 consists of 15 residues. Unmatched junction bases numbered 6, after V lost 8 bases and J lost 0 bases. The CDR3 nucleotides are TGTGCCAGCCCAGGGACTAGCGGTCTCTCCTACGAGCAGTACTTC. Translation: CASPGTSGLSYEQYF.

The CDR3 loop is CASRPPSGRPEQYF. Written as DNA, the CDR3 is TGTGCCAGCAGGCCTCCTAGCGGGAGGCCCGAGCAGTACTTC. V and J are TRBV6-6 and TRBJ2-7, with TRBD2 matching 11 bases. From germline, CDR1 is MNHNY and CDR2 SVGAGI (reference sequence). Trimming removed 6 bases from V and 6 bases from J; junction bases left unmatched: 7. This CDR3 comprises 14 residues.

The gene calls are TRBV28 and TRBJ2-7, with 9 positions matching TRBD1. CDR3 length: 12 residues. Germline CDR1 reads MDHEN; CDR2 reads SYDVKM. With 4 bases clipped from V and 11 bases from J, the junction kept 6 bases outside the gene matches. The CDR3 sequence: CASSSDRDREYF. The CDR3 DNA sequence: TGTGCCAGCAGTTCCGACCGGGACAGGGAGTACTTC. The full variable domain, completed using reference TRBV28 and TRBJ2-7, is DVKVTQSSRYLVKRTGEKVFLECVQDMDHENMFWYRQDPGLGLRLIYFSYDVKMKEKGDIPEGYSVSREKKERFSLILESASTNQTSMYLCASSSDRDREYFGPGTRLTVT.

The CDR3 is CASSLAGLPYNEQFF. The CDR3 nucleotides are TGTGCCAGCAGCCTAGCGGGCCTTCCGTACAATGAGCAGTTCTTC. V is TRBV27 and J is TRBJ2-1; TRBD2 matches at 8 bases. CDR3 length: 15 amino acids. Germline V lookup: CDR1 MNHEY, CDR2 SMNVEV (reference sequence). V shed 6 bases, J shed 4 bases, and the junction held 8 bases outside the gene matches.

The chain is built from TRBV7-9 and TRBJ2-7, with a weak D call TRBD1 (5 bases). Trimming cost V 6 bases and J 1 base, with 13 bases left between them. CDR3 length: 14 residues. The germline V gene encodes CDR1 SEHNR and CDR2 FQNEAQ (reference sequence). The DNA of the CDR3 is TGTGCCAGCAGTCCGTTGGCAGGGTCCTACGAGCAGTACTTC. Translation: CASSPLAGSYEQYF.